This record covers a single T cell receptor beta chain. This receptor's antigen is unknown. Within one base of it there is no much larger clone, and no base qualities were kept. The library came from the immunoSEQ multiplex PCR assay. TCRdb provides this immuneACCESS table in a form limited to in-frame rearrangements. Some clones are lacking; in checked studies, under half of them reflect an unresolved V gene, and why the rest are absent is not known. The sample table holds 350,000 to 450,000 clones, of which around 90% were seen once. The top ten constitute more than 6% of the sample. Trimming removed 8 bases from V and 4 bases from J, leaving 8 bases between the germline ends. The CDR3 sequence holds 11 residues, the cysteine and phenylalanine included. CDR3 DNA is the only sequence kept; it has 33 bases, read in frame from the first base. Taken from the germline V gene, the CDR1 and CDR2 loops are KGHSH and LQKENI.

This sample is part of a study of control samples from healthy donors and cancer patients (TCRdb year 2020). Specimen: PBMCs. The chain links TRBV18 with TRBJ1-1; the D gene assignment is ambiguous. The clonotype was recovered from a man aged 40-50 years with head and neck cancer. The CDR3 has the sequence CASLQGTEAFF. The nucleotide sequence is TGTGCCAGCCTACAAGGCACTGAAGCTTTCTTT.